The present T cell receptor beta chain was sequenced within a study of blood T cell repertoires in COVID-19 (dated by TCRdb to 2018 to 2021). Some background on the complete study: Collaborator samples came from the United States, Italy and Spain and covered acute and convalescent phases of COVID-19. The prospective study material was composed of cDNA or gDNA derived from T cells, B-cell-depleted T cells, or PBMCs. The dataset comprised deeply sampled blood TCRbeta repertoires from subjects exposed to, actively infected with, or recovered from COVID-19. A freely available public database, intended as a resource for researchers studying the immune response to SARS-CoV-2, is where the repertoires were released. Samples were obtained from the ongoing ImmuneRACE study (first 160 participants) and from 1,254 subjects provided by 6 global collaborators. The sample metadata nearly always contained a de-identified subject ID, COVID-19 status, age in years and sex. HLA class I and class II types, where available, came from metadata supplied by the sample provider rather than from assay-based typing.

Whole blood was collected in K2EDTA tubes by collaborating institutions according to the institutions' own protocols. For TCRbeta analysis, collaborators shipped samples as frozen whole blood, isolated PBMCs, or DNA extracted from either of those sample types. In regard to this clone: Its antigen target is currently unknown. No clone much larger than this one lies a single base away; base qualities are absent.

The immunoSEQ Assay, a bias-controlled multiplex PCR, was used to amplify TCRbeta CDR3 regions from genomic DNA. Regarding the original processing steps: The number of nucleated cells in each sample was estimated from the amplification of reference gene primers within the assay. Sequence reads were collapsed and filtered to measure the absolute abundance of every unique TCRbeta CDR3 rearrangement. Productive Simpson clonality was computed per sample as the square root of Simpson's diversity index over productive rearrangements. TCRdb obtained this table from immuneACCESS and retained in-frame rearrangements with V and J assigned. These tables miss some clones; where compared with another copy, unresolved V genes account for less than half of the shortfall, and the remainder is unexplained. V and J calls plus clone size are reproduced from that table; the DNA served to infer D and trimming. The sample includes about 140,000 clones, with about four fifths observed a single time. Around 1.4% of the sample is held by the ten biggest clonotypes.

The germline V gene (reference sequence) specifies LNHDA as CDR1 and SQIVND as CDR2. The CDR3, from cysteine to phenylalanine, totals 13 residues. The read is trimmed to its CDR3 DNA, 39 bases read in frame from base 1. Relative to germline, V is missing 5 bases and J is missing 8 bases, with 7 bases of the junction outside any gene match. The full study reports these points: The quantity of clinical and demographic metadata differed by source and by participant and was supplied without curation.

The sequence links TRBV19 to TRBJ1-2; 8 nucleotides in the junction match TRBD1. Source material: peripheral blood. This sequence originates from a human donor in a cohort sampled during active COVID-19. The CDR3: CASSFDRGGGYTF. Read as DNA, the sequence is TGTGCCAGTAGTTTCGACAGGGGTGGAGGCTACACCTTC. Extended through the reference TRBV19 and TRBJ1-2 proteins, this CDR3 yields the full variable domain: DGGITQSPKYLFRKEGQNVTLSCEQNLNHDAMYWYRQDPGQGLRLIYYSQIVNDFQKGDIAEGYSVSREKKESFPLTVTSAQKNPTAFYLCASSFDRGGGYTFGSGTRLTVV.